These 8 T cell receptor beta chains came from one sample sequenced in a study of control samples from healthy donors and cancer patients. Using immunoSEQ multiplex PCR, the repertoire was profiled, and TCRdb retains in-frame clones only, with some absent. The sample has around 80,000 clones; about 88% are singletons. The sample consisted of blood. The receptors stem from a woman aged 45-60 years in good health.

This chain uses TRBV30 with TRBJ2-1, with 10 bases lining up with TRBD2. Germline V gives CDR1 GTSNPN, CDR2 SVGIG (reference sequence). V gave up 0 bases and J gave up 1 base; unmatched junction bases: 12. The CDR3 covers 19 residues. This CDR3 is CAWSVAPAGGLASYNEQFF. CDR3 coding DNA: TGTGCCTGGAGTGTAGCCCCAGCGGGGGGGCTCGCGTCCTACAATGAGCAGTTCTTC. The full variable domain, its missing parts supplied by reference TRBV30 and TRBJ2-1, is SQTIHQWPATLVQPVGSPLSLECTVEGTSNPNLYWYRQAAGRGLQLLFYSVGIGQISSEVPQNLSASRPQDRQFILSSKKLLLSDSGFYLCAWSVAPAGGLASYNEQFFGPGTRLTVL.

The J gene is TRBJ2-7, the V gene TRBV7-9; TRBD2 is a possible D gene (7 bases). The CDR3 totals 17 residues. Between the trimmed V and J ends, which lost 1 base and 2 bases, there was a span of 18 bases. The germline V gene has CDR1 SEHNR and CDR2 FQNEAQ (reference sequence). The CDR3 protein is CASSLVATGGTTYEQYF. CDR3 bases: TGTGCCAGCAGCTTAGTCGCTACCGGGGGGACAACCTACGAGCAGTACTTC.

This chain links TRBV15 with TRBJ1-2; 7 nucleotides match TRBD1. The CDR3 has 15 residues. CDR1 LNHNV and CDR2 YYDKDF come from the germline V gene (reference sequence). V shed 5 bases and J 8 bases; nucleotides not matched to a gene: 14. The CDR3 loop is CATSGSDRAWRGYTF. The CDR3 DNA is TGTGCCACCAGCGGTTCAGACAGGGCTTGGAGGGGCTACACCTTC.

This chain joins TRBV5-8 and TRBJ1-1, with no clear D. The CDR3 has 13 amino acids. With 4 bases removed from V and 5 bases from J, the gap between germline ends came to 12 bases. Looked up from germline, CDR1 is SGHTS and CDR2 is YDEGEE. CDR3 sequence (DNA): TGTGCCAGCAGCCAGGTAGGGATGACTGAAGCTTTCTTT. Its protein is CASSQVGMTEAFF.

The chain recombines TRBV3-1 (or the pseudogene TRBV3-2) with TRBJ1-6, with D unclear. The CDR3 is made up of 16 amino acids. Trimming took 1 base from V and 10 from J, leaving 17 bases between them. The germline V gene encodes CDR1 LGHDT and CDR2 YNNKEL (reference sequence). The CDR3 bases are TGTGCCAGCAGCCAAGGGGGAGCGGTCCACTACTCACCCCTCCACTTT. Protein: CASSQGGAVHYSPLHF.

V gene TRBV6-4 combines with J gene TRBJ1-3; TRBD1 matches at 8 bases. This CDR3 is 16 amino acids long. Germline assignment: CDR1 MRHNA and CDR2 SNTAGT. The trim removed 8 bases at V and 0 bases at J, leaving 9 bases unmatched. The CDR3 DNA sequence: TGTGCCAGCGTATTGTACAGGGGGAACTCTGGAAACACCATATATTTT. Protein product: CASVLYRGNSGNTIYF.

To note about this clone: A junction end diverges from the germline sequence, so it may reflect a read error. The gene calls are TRBV10-1 and TRBJ1-5; D not certain. Germline V lookup: CDR1 WNHNN, CDR2 SYGVQD (reference sequence). This CDR3 is built from 15 residues. The CDR3 region is CAGRHGKGGKSAPAF. The CDR3 DNA reads as TGCGCCGGAAGACATGGGAAAGGAGGAAAATCAGCCCCAGCATTT.

The chain uses TRBV6-5 and TRBJ2-2; D is unresolved. Deletions cut 6 bases from V and 8 bases from J, with 13 bases between. The CDR3 consists of 13 residues. Germline V gives CDR1 MNHEY, CDR2 SVGAGI. The CDR3: CASRPTGKGELFF. CDR3 sequence (DNA): TGTGCCAGCAGACCCACTGGCAAGGGGGAGCTGTTTTTT.